Presented here are 25 T cell receptor beta chains from one specimen sequenced in a study of response to subunit inactivated influenza vaccine. Via MiXCR, TCRdb re-called the RT-PCR reads, giving one row per CDR3 protein. The data show approximately 520,000 distinct CDR3 sequences, with less than 30% seen just once and under 2.5% held by the top ten. Sequencing was performed on CD4+ T cells sorted from PBMCs, taken more than 4 days after vaccination. The receptors here all came from a man in his fifties or sixties who received an inactivated influenza vaccine.

The rearrangement links TRBV7-2 to TRBJ1-2; 12 bases fit TRBD1. The length of the CDR3 is 16 residues. The germline V gene has CDR1 SGHTA and CDR2 FQGNSA. With V trimmed by 5 bases and J by 8 bases, 12 bases remained unmatched. The CDR3 loop is CASSSRDRGPRQGYTF. Written as DNA, the CDR3 is TGTGCCAGCAGCAGCCGGGACAGGGGGCCTCGACAAGGCTACACCTTC.

The chain combines TRBV9 with TRBJ1-1, with a weak D call TRBD1 (6 bases). V gave up 2 bases and J gave up 5 bases, with 10 bases separating them. The germline V gene encodes CDR1 SGDLS and CDR2 YYNGEE. The CDR3 contains 13 residues. The CDR3 spells CASSVQGWTEAFF. The CDR3 region has the DNA TGTGCCAGCAGCGTCCAGGGGTGGACTGAAGCTTTCTTT.

The rearrangement links TRBV6-2 or TRBV6-3 to TRBJ2-2; no clear D. The CDR3 spans 12 residues. V was cut by 4 bases and J by 7 bases, with 7 bases left in between. Germline loops: CDR1 MNHEY, CDR2 SVGEGT. The DNA of the CDR3 is TGTGCCAGCAGTTTGTATGGCGGGGAGCTGTTTTTT. This gives the protein CASSLYGGELFF.

The chain employs TRBV20-1 and TRBJ2-1, with D perhaps TRBD1 (6 bases). V lost 5 bases, J lost 9 bases, and 17 bases lay in between. CDR1 and CDR2 from the germline V gene are DFQATT and SNEGSKA (reference sequence). The CDR3 totals 13 residues. The CDR3 coding sequence is TGCAGTGCTCCGGGACAAGGGGGACCTGAGCAGTTCTTC. Translated, it gives CSAPGQGGPEQFF.

The chain combines TRBV5-5 with TRBJ2-7; unclear D gene. Germline loops: CDR1 SGHKS, CDR2 YYEKEE (reference sequence). Trimming took 1 base from V and 2 from J, leaving 13 bases between them. This CDR3 has 15 amino acids. CDR3 DNA sequence: TGTGCCAGCAGCTTGCTCCACCTTTCCACCTACGAGCAGTACTTC. It codes for CASSLLHLSTYEQYF.

This clonotype appeared a few times. The chain couples TRBV15 to TRBJ2-1; the D gene is possibly TRBD1 (5 bases). This CDR3 comprises 15 residues. V was pared by 7 bases and J by 0 bases, with 13 bases between. The V gene's germline CDR1 is LNHNV and CDR2 YYDKDF (reference sequence). The CDR3 loop reads CATKNTGSSYNEQFF. CDR3 nucleotide sequence: TGTGCCACCAAAAACACAGGAAGCTCCTACAATGAGCAGTTCTTC.

J is TRBJ2-1 and V is TRBV10-3; D unresolved. Germline V lookup: CDR1 ENHRY, CDR2 SYGVKD. The length of the CDR3 is 14 residues. V lost 3 bases and J lost 8, with 14 bases in between. CDR3 sequence reads: CAISDGRKVDEQFF. CDR3 sequence (DNA): TGTGCCATCAGTGATGGCAGGAAGGTCGATGAGCAGTTCTTC.

The chain links TRBV5-5 to TRBJ2-3, with 16 bases fitting TRBD2. The V gene's germline CDR1 is SGHKS and CDR2 YYEKEE (reference sequence). This CDR3 comprises 17 residues. The ends lost 4 bases at V and 4 bases at J; junction bases unmatched: 6. The CDR3 region is CASSRGTSGGASDTQYF. The CDR3 DNA reads as TGTGCCAGCAGCCGCGGGACTAGCGGGGGGGCCTCAGATACGCAGTATTTT.

This clonotype was seen more than once but under ten times. The V call is TRBV20-1, the J call TRBJ2-1, with TRBD2 matching 8 bases. The germline V gene has CDR1 DFQATT and CDR2 SNEGSKA (reference sequence). J lost 4 bases, V lost 4 bases, and 6 bases had no gene match. The CDR3 is 14 amino acids. The CDR3 loop is CSATSGRRYNEQFF. The CDR3 coding sequence is TGCAGTGCTACGAGCGGGAGACGATACAATGAGCAGTTCTTC.

The chain recombines TRBV7-2 with TRBJ2-3, with no clear D. V dropped 5 bases and J dropped 4 bases, with 7 bases sitting between them. Germline V CDR1 and CDR2: SGHTA, FQGNSA. This CDR3 spans 12 amino acids. CDR3 sequence reads: CASSAYADTQYF. In nucleotides, the CDR3 is TGTGCCAGCAGCGCCTACGCAGATACGCAGTATTTT.

This chain connects TRBV5-1 to TRBJ2-3; 10 bases map to TRBD1. V shed 1 base and J 5 bases; nucleotides not matched to a gene: 7. In germline, CDR1 is SGHRS, CDR2 YFSETQ. The length of the CDR3 is 16 residues. The CDR3 sequence is CASSLNDRGRGDTQYF. CDR3 sequence (DNA): TGCGCCAGCAGCTTGAACGACAGGGGGCGAGGAGATACGCAGTATTTT.

The J gene is TRBJ1-2, the V gene TRBV3-1; D is unresolved. Trimming pared 0 bases from V and 4 bases from J, leaving 9 bases between. Germline CDR1 is LGHDT and CDR2 is YNNKEL (reference sequence). The CDR3 loop spans 14 amino acids. CDR3 DNA: TGTGCCAGCAGCCAAGATTGGTGGTCCTATGGCTACACCTTC. Its protein product is CASSQDWWSYGYTF.

The genes are TRBV3-1 and TRBJ2-2; 10 positions agree with TRBD1. V lost 4 bases and J lost 4; bases outside the gene matches: 9. The length of the CDR3 is 17 residues. The germline CDR1 and CDR2 sequences are LGHDT and YNNKEL (reference sequence). DNA of the CDR3: TGTGCCAGCAGCCGTTTAGGGGGACAGGGGAGCACCGGGGAGCTGTTTTTT. It codes for CASSRLGGQGSTGELFF.

The chain has TRBV5-6 and TRBJ2-5; tentatively, D is TRBD1 (6 bases). V shed 5 bases and J shed 4 bases, with 12 bases lying between them. The CDR3 covers 13 residues. In germline, CDR1 is SGHDT, CDR2 YYEEEE. In DNA form, the CDR3 reads TGTGCCAGCAGAGAAACAGGGTCAGAGACCCAGTACTTC. This translates into CASRETGSETQYF.

In its sample, this clonotype was seen many times. In DNA, the CDR3 is TGCGCCAGCAGCTTGGGGGGTACGGGCAATCAGCCCCAGCATTTT. Its protein is CASSLGGTGNQPQHF. The chain joins TRBV5-1 to TRBJ1-5; D ambiguous. CDR3 length: 15 residues. Between the trimmed V and J ends, which lost 0 bases and 2 bases, there was a span of 9 bases. CDR1 is SGHRS and CDR2 is YFSETQ in the germline V gene.

V gene TRBV7-9 combines with J gene TRBJ2-2; D may be TRBD2 (8 bases). Germline CDR1 SEHNR, CDR2 FQNEAQ (reference sequence). Trimming took 4 bases from V and 5 from J, leaving 20 bases between them. The CDR3 sequence is 17 residues long. CDR3 DNA sequence: TGTGCCAGCAGCTCAGGGGGAACTAGCGGTGCTACCGGGGAGCTGTTTTTT. Encoded protein: CASSSGGTSGATGELFF.

The CDR3, as DNA: TGCAGTGCTAGTGTCCTGGGGAATCTTGTTTACGAGCAGTACTTC. The encoded protein is CSASVLGNLVYEQYF. The chain links TRBV20-1 to TRBJ2-7, with D uncertain. This CDR3 spans 15 amino acids. Germline V CDR1 and CDR2: DFQATT, SNEGSKA (reference sequence). With 3 bases removed from V and 4 bases from J, the gap between germline ends came to 19 bases.

This rearrangement joins TRBV20-1 to TRBJ1-5; D remains unclear. This CDR3 contains 13 residues. Per germline, CDR1 DFQATT and CDR2 SNEGSKA (reference sequence). The V and J ends lost 2 bases and 5 bases respectively, with 10 bases between them. As DNA, the CDR3 is TGCAGTGCTAGAACGGCGGCCGATCAGCCCCAGCATTTT. The encoded protein is CSARTAADQPQHF.

The table lists this clonotype with many counts. V is TRBV5-1 and J is TRBJ2-3, with D possibly being TRBD1 (5 bases). Per the germline V gene, CDR1 is SGHRS and CDR2 is YFSETQ. The CDR3 length is 14 residues. V lost 4 bases and J lost 6, with 15 bases in between. The CDR3 region is CASSQDTTQDTQYF. The CDR3 DNA is TGCGCCAGCAGCCAGGACACCACCCAGGATACGCAGTATTTT.

This chain uses TRBV7-2 with TRBJ1-2; 7 nucleotides agree with TRBD1. This CDR3 has 14 residues. CDR1 is SGHTA and CDR2 is FQGNSA in the germline V gene. V was pared by 1 base and J by 5 bases, with 4 bases of the junction left unmatched. The CDR3 coding sequence is TGTGCCAGCAGCTTAGAGGAGGGGGCATATGGCTACACCTTC. This gives the protein CASSLEEGAYGYTF.

This clonotype showed up just a few times. V and J are TRBV19 and TRBJ2-1, with D perhaps being TRBD1 or TRBD2 (5 bases each). CDR3 size: 14 residues. Germline V gene sequence: CDR1 LNHDA, CDR2 SQIVND (reference sequence). Trimming removed 5 bases from V and 3 bases from J, with 11 bases in between. In DNA, the CDR3 is TGTGCCAGTAGTGGACTCGACAGCTACAATGAGCAGTTCTTC. It specifies CASSGLDSYNEQFF.

The chain employs TRBV4-3 and TRBJ2-7; TRBD1 agrees at 7 bases. The CDR3 has 15 residues. CDR1 and CDR2 from the germline V gene are LGHNA and YSLEER. The V gene end was trimmed by 1 base and the J gene end by 3 bases; junction bases not matched to a gene: 6. CDR3 DNA: TGCGCCAGCAGCCAAGGACAGGGCGGTCACTACGAGCAGTACTTC. Protein sequence: CASSQGQGGHYEQYF.

This clonotype was seen at least ten times. The junction does not match germline at one end; this may be a read error. V is TRBV4-3 and J is TRBJ2-3; possible D gene TRBD1, 5 bases. The germline CDR1 and CDR2 sequences are LGHNA and YSLEER. The length of the CDR3 is 13 residues. CDR3 protein: CASSPGSTDTQYF. The CDR3 DNA reads as TGTGCCAGCAGCCCAGGGAGCACAGATACGCAGTATTTT.

This chain connects TRBV2 to TRBJ2-5; D is perhaps TRBD2 (7 bases). The V gene's germline CDR1 is SNHLY and CDR2 FYNNEI. The germline V and J ends were trimmed by 6 bases and 1 base, with 15 bases remaining between them. The CDR3 covers 15 residues. The CDR3 bases are TGTGCCAGCAGGAGCCGGGGGGCCCTCCAAGAGACCCAGTACTTC. This translates into CASRSRGALQETQYF.

This clonotype was observed a handful of times. The chain recombines TRBV3-1 with TRBJ2-2, with TRBD1 identical over 7 bases. V dropped 0 bases and J dropped 3; count of bases not matched to a gene: 7. The germline CDR1 and CDR2 sequences are LGHDT and YNNKEL (reference sequence). This CDR3 comprises 17 residues. The CDR3 sequence: CASSQDRRQGYTGELFF. The CDR3 nucleotides read TGTGCCAGCAGCCAAGATAGGAGACAGGGTTACACCGGGGAGCTGTTTTTT.